This record concerns one T cell receptor (beta chain) sequence. Unsorted whole blood yielded the total RNA, with T cells left unselected. This record belongs to a study of monozygotic twins with inflammatory bowel disease. Both the TCRalpha cDNA and the TCRbeta cDNA were taken through two nested PCRs, lasting approximately 16 and 9 cycles. TCRdb reprocessed the 5' RACE reads, with one entry per CDR3 protein and no DNA. The specimen's table records 200,000 to 250,000 distinct CDR3 sequences. The CDR3 is 19 amino acids. Germline CDR1 is SGHAT and CDR2 is FQDESV (reference sequence). Sample: blood. The receptor comes from a human donor with ulcerative colitis or Crohn's disease, or a healthy co-twin of an affected twin (not recorded which). V and J are TRBV11-1 and TRBJ2-2; the D call from TCRdb, TRBD1, cannot be confirmed without DNA. CDR3 residues: CASSYPGQGAWTNTGELFF.